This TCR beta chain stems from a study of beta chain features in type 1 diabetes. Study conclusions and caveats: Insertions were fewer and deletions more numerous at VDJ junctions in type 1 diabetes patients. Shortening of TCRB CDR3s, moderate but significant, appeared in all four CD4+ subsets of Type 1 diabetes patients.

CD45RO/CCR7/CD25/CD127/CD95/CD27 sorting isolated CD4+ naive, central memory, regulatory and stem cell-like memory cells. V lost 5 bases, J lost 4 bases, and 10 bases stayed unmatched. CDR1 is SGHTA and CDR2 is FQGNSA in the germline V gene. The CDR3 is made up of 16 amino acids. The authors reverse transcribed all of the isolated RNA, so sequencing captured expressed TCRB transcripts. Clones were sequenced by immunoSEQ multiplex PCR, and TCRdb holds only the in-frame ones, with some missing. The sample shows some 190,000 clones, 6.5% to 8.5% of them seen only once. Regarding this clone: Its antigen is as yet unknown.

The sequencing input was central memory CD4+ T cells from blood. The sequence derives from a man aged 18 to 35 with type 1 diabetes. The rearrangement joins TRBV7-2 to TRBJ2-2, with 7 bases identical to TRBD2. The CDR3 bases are TGTGCCAGCAGCCGTTGGGCTAGCGGTTCCACCGGGGAGCTGTTTTTT. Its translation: CASSRWASGSTGELFF.